The clone carrying this TCR beta chain turned up a few times. These data originate in a study of human T cells and chemical hapten exposure. From the RACE reads, TCRdb called clonotypes with MiXCR, one entry per CDR3 protein. Of around 380,000 distinct CDR3 sequences listed, 4.8% are singletons. Noted time point: patch test 1, 2 weeks after DPC sensitization. The treatment here: therapeutic diphenylcyclopropenone sensitization with weekly scalp DPC. J gave up 5 bases and V 6 bases, and 6 bases lay outside the gene matches. The CDR3 totals 15 residues. The clonotype originates from a woman between 45 and 65 years old with alopecia areata. Some clones in this sample may be carry-over from other donors' samples. The sample was whole blood, taken in connection with sensitization to the hapten diphenylcyclopropenone (DPC). The chain couples TRBV12-3 or TRBV12-4 to TRBJ2-3; 12 bases are a match to TRBD2. The CDR3 nucleotides read TGTGCCAGCAGCCTAGCGGGGGGGCGAAAAGATACGCAGTATTTT. This codes for CASSLAGGRKDTQYF.